A single sample is the source of the 3 T cell receptor beta chains below, sequenced in a study of cytomegalovirus exposure and HLA in healthy donors. This PCR relied on a set of 60 Vbeta primers and 13 Jbeta primers. TCRdb keeps only in-frame clones here, not all; method: immunoSEQ multiplex PCR. Of roughly 130,000 clones in the sample, approximately 82% were seen once. Sequenced sample: PBMCs. The origin of the receptors is a boy between 2 and 10 years old in good health and CMV-seronegative.

The chain is built from TRBV4-3 and TRBJ2-5; D is uncertain. Deletions cut 6 bases from V and 1 base from J, with 9 bases between. The CDR3 contains 13 residues. The V gene's germline CDR1 is LGHNA and CDR2 YSLEER. The CDR3 here is CASSRYAQETQYF. CDR3 coding DNA: TGCGCCAGCAGTCGCTACGCCCAAGAGACCCAGTACTTC.

This clone was detected only a few times. The chain has TRBV6-4 and TRBJ2-2, with D hard to call. CDR1 and CDR2 (germline): MRHNA, SNTAGT. The CDR3 sequence is 13 residues long. V was clipped by 5 bases and J by 2 bases, with 6 bases between them. The DNA for the CDR3 is TGTGCCAGCAGTCCGGGTAACACCGGGGAGCTGTTTTTT. Residues: CASSPGNTGELFF.

This sequence joins TRBV10-1 and TRBJ2-1, with 14 bases that match TRBD2. Trimming removed 0 bases from V and 9 bases from J; junction bases left unmatched: 7. The CDR3 is 17 amino acids. Germline lookup yields CDR1 WNHNN and CDR2 SYGVQD (reference sequence). The DNA of the CDR3 is TGCGCCAGCAGTGAGTCGACGACTAGCGGGAGGGCGGGTGAGCAGTTCTTC. Translation: CASSESTTSGRAGEQFF.